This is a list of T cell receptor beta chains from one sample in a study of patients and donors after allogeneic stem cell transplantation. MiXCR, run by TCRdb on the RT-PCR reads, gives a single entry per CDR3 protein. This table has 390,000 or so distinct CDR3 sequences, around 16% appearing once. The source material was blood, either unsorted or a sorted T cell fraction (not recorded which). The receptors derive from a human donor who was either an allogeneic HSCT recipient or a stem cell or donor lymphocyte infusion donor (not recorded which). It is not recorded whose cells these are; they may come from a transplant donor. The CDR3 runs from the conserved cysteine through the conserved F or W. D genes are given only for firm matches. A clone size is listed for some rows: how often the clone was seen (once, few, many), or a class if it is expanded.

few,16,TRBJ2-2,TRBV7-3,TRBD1,TGTGCCAGCAGCTTAACAAAAGGGACAGGGCTCGGGGAGCTGTTTTTT,CASSLTKGTGLGELFF
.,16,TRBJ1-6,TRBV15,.,TGTGCCACCAGCAGAGATTGGGCAGGGTCATACTCACCCCTCCACTTT,CATSRDWAGSYSPLHF
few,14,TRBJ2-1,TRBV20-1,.,TGCAGTGCTAGAACAGGGATTCCCACCAATGAGCAGTTCTTC,CSARTGIPTNEQFF
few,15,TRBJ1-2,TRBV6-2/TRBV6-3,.,TGTGCCAGCGAATCGTCGACTAGCTATCCCTATGGCTACACCTTC,CASESSTSYPYGYTF
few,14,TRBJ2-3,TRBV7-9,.,TGTGCCAGCAGCCCCACTCGGGGCACAGATACGCAGTATTTT,CASSPTRGTDTQYF
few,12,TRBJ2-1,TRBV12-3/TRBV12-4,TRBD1,TGTGCCAGCAGCTGGACAGGGGCTGAGCAGTTCTTC,CASSWTGAEQFF
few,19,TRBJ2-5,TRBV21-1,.,TGTGCCAGCAGCAAAGGCCTCAAGCATGGCCGACGGATACAAGAGACCCAGTACTTC,CASSKGLKHGRRIQETQYF
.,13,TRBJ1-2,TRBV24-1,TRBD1,TGTGCCACCAGTGAGAGGGACAGCTATGGCTACACCTTC,CATSERDSYGYTF
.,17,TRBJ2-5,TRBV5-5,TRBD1,TGTGCCAGCAGCTTGAGGGGCAAGGGACAGTCCCAAGAGACCCAGTACTTC,CASSLRGKGQSQETQYF
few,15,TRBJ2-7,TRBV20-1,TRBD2,TGCAGTGCTGGGACTAGCGGGGGAAGAGTCCACGAGCAGTACTTC,CSAGTSGGRVHEQYF
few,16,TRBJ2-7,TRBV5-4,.,TGTGCCAGCAGCTTGCGGCAACAGGGAAAACCCTACGAGCAGTACTTC,CASSLRQQGKPYEQYF
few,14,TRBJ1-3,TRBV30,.,TGTGCCTGGAGTGTGGGAACCTCTGGAAACACCATATATTTT,CAWSVGTSGNTIYF
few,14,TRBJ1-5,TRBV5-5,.,TGTGCCAGCAGCTTGAGTGCAGGCAATCAGCCCCAGCATTTT,CASSLSAGNQPQHF
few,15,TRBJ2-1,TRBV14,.,TGTGCCAGCAGCCAAGAGGGAGCCAGGCGGAGTGAGCAGTTCTTC,CASSQEGARRSEQFF
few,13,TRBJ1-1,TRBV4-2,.,TGTGCCAGCAGCCAAGTGACGGGAACTGAAGCTTTCTTT,CASSQVTGTEAFF
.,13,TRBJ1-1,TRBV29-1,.,TGCAGCGTGCCTGGACGGACAAACACTGAAGCTTTCTTT,CSVPGRTNTEAFF
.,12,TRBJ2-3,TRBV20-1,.,TGCAGTGCTAGAGTCCGAACTAGAGACCCCGTTTTT,CSARVRTRDPVF
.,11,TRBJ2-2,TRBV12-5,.,TGTGCTAGTTGGACGGGCGGGGAGCTGTTTTTT,CASWTGGELFF
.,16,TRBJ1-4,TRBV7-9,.,TGTGCCAGCAGCTTAATACAGGGCGCAACTAATGAAAAACTGTTTTTT,CASSLIQGATNEKLFF
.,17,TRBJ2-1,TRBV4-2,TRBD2,TGTGCCAGCAGCCAAGGGATCACTAGCGGGGCTTACAATGAGCAGTTCTTC,CASSQGITSGAYNEQFF
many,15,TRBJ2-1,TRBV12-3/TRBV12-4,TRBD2,TGTGCCAGCAGTTTAGGAGCGGGGCGTTACAATGAGCAGTTCTTC,CASSLGAGRYNEQFF
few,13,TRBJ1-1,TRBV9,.,TGTGCCAGCAGCCCCTGGTCGAACACTGAAGCTTTCTTT,CASSPWSNTEAFF
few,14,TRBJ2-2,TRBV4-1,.,TGCGCCAGCAGCCAAGAAGTCCGGACCGGGGAGCTGTTTTTT,CASSQEVRTGELFF
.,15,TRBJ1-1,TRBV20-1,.,TGCAGTGCTAGAGACCCTCTACAGGGATCCACTGAAGCTTTCTTT,CSARDPLQGSTEAFF
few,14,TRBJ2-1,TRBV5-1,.,TGCGCCAGCAGTCCTGGACAGTTCGGGGATGAGCAGTTCTTC,CASSPGQFGDEQFF
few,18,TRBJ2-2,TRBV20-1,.,TGCACAGCGTATCGGTCTGAGTTCAGACACACCAACACCGGGGAGCTGTTTTTT,CTAYRSEFRHTNTGELFF
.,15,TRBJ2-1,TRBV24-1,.,TGTGCCACCAGTGATCGAGGGCAGAACTACAATGAGCAGTTCTTC,CATSDRGQNYNEQFF
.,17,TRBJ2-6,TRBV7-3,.,TGTGCCAGCAGTCTAGAGGGGCAGAACTCTGGGGCCAACGTCCTGACTTTC,CASSLEGQNSGANVLTF
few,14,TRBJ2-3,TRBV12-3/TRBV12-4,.,TGTGCCAGCAGCCACGGAGGATACCCAGATACGCAGTATTTT,CASSHGGYPDTQYF
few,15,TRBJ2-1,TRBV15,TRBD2,TGTGCCACCAGTCGCGGACTAGCGAACTACAATGAGCAGTTCTTC,CATSRGLANYNEQFF
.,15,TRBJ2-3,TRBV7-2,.,TGTGCCAGCAGCTTAGGGGCGGGGCCAGGAGATACGCAGTATTTT,CASSLGAGPGDTQYF
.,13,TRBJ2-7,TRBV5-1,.,TGCGCCAGCAGCTTGGAGAGGGGCGGCGAGCAGTACTTC,CASSLERGGEQYF
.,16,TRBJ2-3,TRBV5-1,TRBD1,TGCGCCAGCAGCTTGGGTGGGACAGGGGCGTCGGATACGCAGTATTTT,CASSLGGTGASDTQYF
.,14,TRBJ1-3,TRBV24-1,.,TGTGCCACCAGTGAAGAACAGTCTGGAAACACCATATATTTT,CATSEEQSGNTIYF
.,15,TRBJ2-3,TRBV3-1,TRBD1,TGTGCCAGCAGCCAAGTAAGGGGGCCCGGCGGTACGCAGTATTTT,CASSQVRGPGGTQYF
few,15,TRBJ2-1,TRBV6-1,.,TGTGCCAGCATCGAGCCGCTATTGGGTGCCAATGAGCAGTTCTTC,CASIEPLLGANEQFF
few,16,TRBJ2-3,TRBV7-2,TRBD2,TGTGCCAGCAGCTTTCTTGGCGGGGGGCTATCAGATACGCAGTATTTT,CASSFLGGGLSDTQYF
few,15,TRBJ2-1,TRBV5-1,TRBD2,TGCGCCAGCAGCCAACTAGCGGGATATTACAATGAGCAGTTCTTC,CASSQLAGYYNEQFF
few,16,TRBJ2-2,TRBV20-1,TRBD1,TGCAGTGCTAGAGATCCACGACAGGGTAACACCGGGGAGCTGTTTTTT,CSARDPRQGNTGELFF
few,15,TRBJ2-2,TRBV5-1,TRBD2,TGCGCCAGCAGCCAGGGACTAGCGTCCCCCGGGGAGCTGTTTTTT,CASSQGLASPGELFF
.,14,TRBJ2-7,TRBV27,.,TGTGCCAGCAGTTTTGGGAAGGATTTCTACGAGCAGTACTTC,CASSFGKDFYEQYF
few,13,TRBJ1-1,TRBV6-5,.,TGTGCCAGCAGTTTTCAGGACGACACTGAAGCTTTCTTT,CASSFQDDTEAFF
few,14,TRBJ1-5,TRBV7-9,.,TGTGCCAGCAGCTCCGGCAGGGCAAATCAGCCCCAGCATTTT,CASSSGRANQPQHF
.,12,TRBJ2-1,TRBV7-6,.,TGTGCCAGCAGCACTCGGGCCTCTAAGCAGTTCTTC,CASSTRASKQFF
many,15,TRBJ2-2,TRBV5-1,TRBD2,TGCGCCAGCAGCATTGGGACTACCTTCACCGGGGAGCTGTTTTTT,CASSIGTTFTGELFF
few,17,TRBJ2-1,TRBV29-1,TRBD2,TGCAGCGTTGACCCTAGCGGGGGGACCCTTTCCTACAATGAGCAGTTCTTC,CSVDPSGGTLSYNEQFF
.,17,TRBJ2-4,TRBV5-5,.,TGTGCCAGCAGCTTGGCCCCGGGGGGCACCAAAAAAAACATTCAGTACTTC,CASSLAPGGTKKNIQYF
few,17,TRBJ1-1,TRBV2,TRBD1,TGTGCCAGCAGTGAAGCGCTTGACAGGGTAATGAACACTGAAGCTTTCTTT,CASSEALDRVMNTEAFF
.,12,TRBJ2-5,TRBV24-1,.,TGTGCCACCAGTACAACACAAGAGACCCAGTACTTC,CATSTTQETQYF
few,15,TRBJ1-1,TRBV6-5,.,TGTGCCAGCAGTTACTCAGCCGGGGGAGGCACTGAAGCTTTCTTT,CASSYSAGGGTEAFF
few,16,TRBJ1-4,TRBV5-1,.,TGCGCCAGCAGCTTGGGGGCGAAGCTAACTAATGAAAAACTGTTTTTT,CASSLGAKLTNEKLFF
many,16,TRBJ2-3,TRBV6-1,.,TGTGCCAGCAGCCTAGTCTCGGGACATCGCACAGATACGCAGTATTTT,CASSLVSGHRTDTQYF
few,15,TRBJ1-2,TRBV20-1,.,TGCAGTGCTACCGGACGGGGAAGGGAACACTATGGCTACACCTTC,CSATGRGREHYGYTF
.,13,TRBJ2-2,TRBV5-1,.,TGCGCCAGCAGCTTGAGGGTTCCCGGGGAGCTGTTTTTT,CASSLRVPGELFF
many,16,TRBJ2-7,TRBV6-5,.,TGTGCCAGCAGTTACTCGAATCTAGGGGGTGGTTACGAGCAGTACTTC,CASSYSNLGGGYEQYF
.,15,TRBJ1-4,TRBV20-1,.,TGCAGTGCTAGAGATAGTGGGGGCACTAATGAAAAACTGTTTTTT,CSARDSGGTNEKLFF